Sequencing of this T cell receptor (beta chain) was carried out in a study of T cells in Graves' hyperthyroidism and ophthalmopathy. Whole-study results and caveats: Peripheral blood also featured most of the thyroid clonotypes expanded above 0.001.

CDR3 length: 11 amino acids. V lost 6 bases and J lost 6, with 5 bases in between. Germline V gene sequence: CDR1 ENHRY, CDR2 SYGVKD. This clonotype turned up a few times. Its antigen is unidentified. Researchers amplified the TCR beta CDR3 regions from RNA transcripts. The HTBI primer set served for first-round RT-PCR of the TCR CDR3. TCRdb re-called the multiplex PCR reads with MiXCR, one entry per CDR3 protein. The sample carries about 590,000 distinct CDR3 sequences, around a sixth recorded once. The sample consisted of blood. This sequence was found in a woman aged 30 to 39 with Graves' hyperthyroidism. The chain couples TRBV10-3 to TRBJ2-2; D gene unclear. CDR3 loop: CAISAAGELFF. The CDR3 DNA reads TGTGCCATCAGCGCCGCCGGGGAGCTGTTTTTT.